The 27 T cell receptor beta chains in this list originate from one sample, sequenced in a study of blood T cell repertoires in COVID-19. TCRdb keeps only in-frame clones here, not all; method: immunoSEQ multiplex PCR. Of 350,000 to 450,000 clones in the sample, about 90% were seen once. Sequencing input: peripheral blood. All receptors derive from a woman aged 60 to 75 with COVID-19, enrolled during active disease.

This sequence joins TRBV2 and TRBJ2-7; 12 positions match TRBD1. V was pared by 2 bases and J by 1 base, with 3 bases of the junction left unmatched. There are 16 residues in the CDR3. Looked up from germline, CDR1 is SNHLY and CDR2 is FYNNEI. The CDR3 DNA reads TGTGCCAGCAGTGAACCGGGACAGGGGGCTTCCTACGAGCAGTACTTC. It is translated as CASSEPGQGASYEQYF.

The rearrangement joins TRBV11-3 to TRBJ2-1; D is perhaps TRBD2 (6 bases). CDR1 is SGHNT, CDR2 YENEEA, per germline. The CDR3 has 15 residues. V gave up 1 base and J gave up 5 bases, with 12 bases separating them. This CDR3 reads CASSLGTGSNNEQFF. As DNA, the CDR3 is TGTGCCAGCAGCTTAGGAACCGGGAGTAACAATGAGCAGTTCTTC.

This clone was counted a single time. The V gene is TRBV7-9, the J gene TRBJ2-1; possible D gene TRBD1, 6 bases. Per the germline V gene, CDR1 is SEHNR and CDR2 is FQNEAQ (reference sequence). The CDR3 totals 15 residues. V was shortened by 6 bases and J by 7 bases, with 19 bases between the two germline ends. CDR3 DNA sequence: TGTGCCAGCAGTACAGGGCACTCTATTGGAAATGAGCAGTTCTTC. Its protein is CASSTGHSIGNEQFF. Full variable domain (rest looked up from reference TRBV7-9 and TRBJ2-1): DTGVSQNPRHKITKRGQNVTFRCDPISEHNRLYWYRQTLGQGPEFLTYFQNEAQLEKSRLLSDRFSAERPKGSFSTLEIQRTEQGDSAMYLCASSTGHSIGNEQFFGPGTRLTVL.

This chain joins TRBV18 and TRBJ2-5; 7 bases are shared with TRBD1. This CDR3 spans 16 amino acids. With V trimmed by 2 bases and J by 5 bases, 11 bases remained unmatched. From germline, CDR1 is KGHSH and CDR2 LQKENI. CDR3 coding DNA: TGTGCCAGCTCACCAGGGTTGAGGGGGCGCGATGAGACCCAGTACTTC. Protein: CASSPGLRGRDETQYF.

The chain is built from TRBV6-6 and TRBJ2-1; TRBD2 is a possible D gene (5 bases). Trimming pared 0 bases from V and 10 bases from J, leaving 10 bases between. The CDR3 has 13 residues. Germline V gene sequence: CDR1 MNHNY, CDR2 SVGAGI (reference sequence). DNA of the CDR3: TGTGCCAGCAGTTACTCGAATGAGGGAGAGCAGTTCTTC. Protein: CASSYSNEGEQFF.

The J gene is TRBJ1-5, the V gene TRBV2, with D perhaps matching TRBD1 (5 bases). Trimming shortened V by 7 bases and J by 0 bases, and 19 bases separated the two germline ends. From germline, CDR1 is SNHLY and CDR2 FYNNEI. The CDR3 is 17 residues long. Written as DNA, the CDR3 is TGTGCCAGCACCTCCCCGGAGGGGTGGTATAGCAATCAGCCCCAGCATTTT. Translated: CASTSPEGWYSNQPQHF.

About this clone itself: The sample has other DNA sequences that encode this CDR3 too. This chain uses TRBV10-1 with TRBJ1-1; 7 bases align to TRBD1. There are 13 residues in the CDR3. CDR1 is WNHNN, CDR2 SYGVQD, per germline (reference sequence). V trimming: 6 bases; J trimming: 0 bases; junction bases outside the gene matches: 1. The CDR3 loop reads CASRGQLNTEAFF. As DNA, the CDR3 is TGCGCCAGCAGGGGACAGCTGAACACTGAAGCTTTCTTT.

This clone was recorded many times. The gene calls are TRBV7-6 and TRBJ2-3; 8 bases map to TRBD1. Per the germline V gene, CDR1 is SGHVS and CDR2 is FNYEAQ. This CDR3 contains 15 residues. The V and J ends lost 4 bases and 2 bases, in that order; junction bases with no gene match: 5. The CDR3 region is CASSSGQGNTDTQYF. DNA for the CDR3: TGTGCCAGCAGCTCAGGACAGGGAAACACAGATACGCAGTATTTT.

This sequence joins TRBV27 and TRBJ1-2; 7 bases agree with TRBD1. The CDR3 contains 14 residues. V lost 3 bases to trimming and J lost 3 bases; unmatched junction nucleotides: 4. Germline lookup yields CDR1 MNHEY and CDR2 SMNVEV (reference sequence). CDR3 DNA: TGTGCCAGCAGTTTCGAAGGGGGCTACTATGGCTACACCTTC. It translates to CASSFEGGYYGYTF.

This clone is a singleton in its sample. The chain carries TRBV6-5 and TRBJ1-1; D unresolved. In germline, CDR1 is MNHEY, CDR2 SVGAGI. The CDR3 is made up of 13 amino acids. Trimming stripped 0 bases from V and 5 bases from J, with 7 bases between. This CDR3 is CASSYSAGTEAFF. The CDR3 coding sequence is TGTGCCAGCAGTTACTCGGCGGGGACTGAAGCTTTCTTT.

As DNA, the CDR3 is TGTGCCAGCACCGGGACTACTGAAGCTTTCTTT. As protein: CASTGTTEAFF. J is TRBJ1-1 and V is TRBV2; D might be TRBD1 (5 bases). Germline CDR1 is SNHLY and CDR2 is FYNNEI. The ends were cut back, 7 bases at V and 5 bases at J, with 8 bases in the middle. The CDR3 contains 11 residues.

The chain uses TRBV7-9 and TRBJ2-6; 10 bases line up with TRBD1. This CDR3 comprises 18 residues. Per the germline V gene, CDR1 is SEHNR and CDR2 is FQNEAQ (reference sequence). V gave up 2 bases and J gave up 0 bases; unmatched junction bases: 4. The CDR3 coding sequence is TGTGCCAGCAGCTTATTGGGGACAGGGGCCTCTGGGGCCAACGTCCTGACTTTC. Translation gives CASSLLGTGASGANVLTF.

The V gene is TRBV19, the J gene TRBJ2-7; D may be TRBD2 (6 bases). The CDR3 is 15 amino acids. Trimming shortened V by 5 bases and J by 3 bases, and 17 bases separated the two germline ends. The germline V gene has CDR1 LNHDA and CDR2 SQIVND (reference sequence). CDR3 nucleotides: TGTGCCAGTAGTTATATGGCGGGGAGAGACTACGAGCAGTACTTC. Translated, it gives CASSYMAGRDYEQYF.

The chain carries TRBV5-1 and TRBJ2-7; D might be TRBD1 (6 bases). The germline V and J ends were trimmed by 8 bases and 2 bases, with 14 bases remaining between them. Per germline, CDR1 SGHRS and CDR2 YFSETQ. The CDR3 extends over 13 amino acids. CDR3 DNA: TGCGCCAGATATAACGGGACAACCTACGAGCAGTACTTC. It codes for CARYNGTTYEQYF.

On this clone: Distinct nucleotide sequences in the sample also encode this CDR3. This rearrangement joins TRBV3-1 (or the pseudogene TRBV3-2) to TRBJ1-2; 10 bases map to TRBD1. With 4 bases clipped from V and 3 bases from J, the junction kept 2 bases outside the gene matches. CDR1 LGHDT and CDR2 YNNKEL come from the germline V gene (reference sequence). This CDR3 has 14 residues. As DNA, the CDR3 is TGTGCCAGCAGCCCAGGGACAGGGGACTATGGCTACACCTTC. This codes for CASSPGTGDYGYTF.

This rearrangement joins TRBV19 to TRBJ1-5, with TRBD1 identical over 7 bases. V gave up 3 bases and J gave up 7 bases; unmatched junction bases: 6. The germline CDR1 and CDR2 sequences are LNHDA and SQIVND (reference sequence). The CDR3 totals 14 residues. DNA of the CDR3: TGTGCCAGTAGTATCTCAGGGGGAGAACAGCCCCAGCATTTT. Amino acids: CASSISGGEQPQHF.

The rearrangement joins TRBV30 to TRBJ2-7; D unclear. From germline, CDR1 is GTSNPN and CDR2 SVGIG (reference sequence). CDR3 length: 13 amino acids. Deletions cut 8 bases from V and 2 bases from J, with 16 bases between. DNA for the CDR3: TGTGCCGTACTAAAACCTAACCCCTACGAGCAGTACTTC. It encodes CAVLKPNPYEQYF.

The table lists this clone with a count of one. The rearrangement uses TRBV7-9 and TRBJ1-6; TRBD1 agrees at 8 bases. CDR3 length: 17 amino acids. CDR1 and CDR2 (germline): SEHNR, FQNEAQ (reference sequence). J was trimmed by 0 bases and V by 5 bases; bases with no gene match: 6. In DNA, the CDR3 is TGTGCCAGCAGCACCCGACAGGGGAGCTCCTATAATTCACCCCTCCACTTT. Residues: CASSTRQGSSYNSPLHF. The complete variable domain, with remaining parts taken from reference TRBV7-9 and TRBJ1-6, reads DTGVSQNPRHKITKRGQNVTFRCDPISEHNRLYWYRQTLGQGPEFLTYFQNEAQLEKSRLLSDRFSAERPKGSFSTLEIQRTEQGDSAMYLCASSTRQGSSYNSPLHFGNGTRLTVT.

This chain uses TRBV24-1 with TRBJ2-3; D is ambiguous. Between the trimmed V and J ends, which lost 1 base and 1 base, there was a span of 8 bases. Germline V gene sequence: CDR1 KGHDR, CDR2 SFDVKD. There are 15 residues in the CDR3. CDR3 region: CATSDFSGGTDTQYF. The CDR3 bases are TGTGCCACCAGTGATTTTTCCGGAGGCACAGATACGCAGTATTTT.

The chain has TRBV27 and TRBJ1-1; no firm D call. From germline, CDR1 is MNHEY and CDR2 SMNVEV (reference sequence). The CDR3 runs 16 residues. V was clipped by 2 bases and J by 1 base, with 14 bases between them. The CDR3 bases are TGTGCCAGCAGTTTAAGGAGGCGGGAGGGGAACACTGAAGCTTTCTTT. Translating gives CASSLRRREGNTEAFF.

The J gene is TRBJ1-2, the V gene TRBV28; the D gene is possibly TRBD1 (6 bases). Trimming shortened V by 6 bases and J by 5 bases, and 16 bases separated the two germline ends. The CDR3 loop spans 14 amino acids. The germline V gene has CDR1 MDHEN and CDR2 SYDVKM. CDR3 sequence reads: CASRQGDFLYGYTF. As DNA, the CDR3 is TGTGCCAGCAGACAGGGCGATTTTTTATATGGCTACACCTTC.

This chain uses TRBV6-5 with TRBJ1-1, with no clear D. The CDR3 is 14 amino acids. Trimming cost V 7 bases and J 0 bases, with 12 bases left between them. The germline gives CDR1 MNHEY, CDR2 SVGAGI. The CDR3 protein is CASKSLRMNTEAFF. The CDR3, as DNA: TGTGCCAGCAAAAGCCTCAGGATGAACACTGAAGCTTTCTTT.

The CDR3 nucleotides are TGTGCCAGCAGTCCGCGGACAGGGAGTTCACCCCTCCACTTT. Amino acid sequence: CASSPRTGSSPLHF. V and J are TRBV27 and TRBJ1-6, with 8 bases matching TRBD1. Losses at the gene ends were 5 bases for V and 9 bases for J; bases not matched to a gene: 6. The CDR3 contains 14 residues. Per the germline V gene, CDR1 is MNHEY and CDR2 is SMNVEV (reference sequence).

The chain joins TRBV19 to TRBJ1-5; D gene uncertain. The length of the CDR3 is 16 residues. V was cut by 3 bases and J by 0 bases, with 12 bases left in between. The germline V gene encodes CDR1 LNHDA and CDR2 SQIVND (reference sequence). CDR3 sequence: CASSIAGGGSNQPQHF. DNA of the CDR3: TGTGCCAGTAGTATTGCGGGAGGTGGTAGCAATCAGCCCCAGCATTTT.

CDR3 protein: CASSFQPAGGPREQFF. DNA for the CDR3: TGTGCCAGCAGCTTCCAGCCTGCGGGGGGGCCTCGGGAGCAGTTCTTC. The chain carries TRBV9 and TRBJ2-1; 9 nucleotides align to TRBD2. V gave up 4 bases and J gave up 10 bases; unmatched junction bases: 15. The CDR3 is made up of 16 amino acids. The germline V gene has CDR1 SGDLS and CDR2 YYNGEE.

The V and J genes are TRBV27 and TRBJ1-1; D ambiguous. Germline V lookup: CDR1 MNHEY, CDR2 SMNVEV (reference sequence). This CDR3 contains 13 residues. Trimming took 2 bases from V and 1 from J, leaving 5 bases between them. CDR3 sequence (DNA): TGTGCCAGCAGTTTAACACAGAACACTGAAGCTTTCTTT. As protein: CASSLTQNTEAFF.

The rearrangement joins TRBV6-5 to TRBJ2-1, with D possibly being TRBD2 (6 bases). V lost 5 bases and J lost 3, with 14 bases in between. Germline-derived CDR1 and CDR2 are MNHEY and SVGAGI. The CDR3 has 15 amino acids. The CDR3 is CASSPRGSDYNEQFF. The CDR3 nucleotides read TGTGCCAGCAGTCCACGGGGGTCTGACTACAATGAGCAGTTCTTC.